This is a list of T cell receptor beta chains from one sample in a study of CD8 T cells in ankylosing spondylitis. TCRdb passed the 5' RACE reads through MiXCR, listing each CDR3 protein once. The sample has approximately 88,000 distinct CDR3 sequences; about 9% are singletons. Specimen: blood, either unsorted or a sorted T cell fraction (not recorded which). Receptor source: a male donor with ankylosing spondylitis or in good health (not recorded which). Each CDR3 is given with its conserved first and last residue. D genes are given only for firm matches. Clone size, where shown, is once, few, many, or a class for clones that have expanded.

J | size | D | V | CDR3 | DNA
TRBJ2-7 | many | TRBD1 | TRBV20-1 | CSANEGGHEQYF | TGCAGTGCTAATGAAGGGGGCCACGAGCAGTACTTC
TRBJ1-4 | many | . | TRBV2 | CASSDRDTNEKLFF | TGTGCCAGCAGTGACCGGGACACTAATGAAAAACTGTTTTTT
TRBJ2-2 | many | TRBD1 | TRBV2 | CASSAPGQGSPPNTGELFF | TGTGCCAGCAGCGCACCGGGACAGGGAAGCCCTCCCAACACCGGGGAGCTGTTTTTT
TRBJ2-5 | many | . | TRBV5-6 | CASSLDQETQYF | TGTGCCAGCAGCTTGGACCAAGAGACCCAGTACTTC
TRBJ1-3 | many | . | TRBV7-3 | CASSLKHRASGNTIYF | TGTGCCAGCAGCTTAAAACACAGAGCCTCTGGAAACACCATATATTTT
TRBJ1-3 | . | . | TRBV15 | CATSRDLGVGNTIYF | TGTGCCACCAGCAGAGATCTGGGGGTCGGAAACACCATATATTTT
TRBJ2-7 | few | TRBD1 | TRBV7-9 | CASSPPTGTYEQYF | TGTGCCAGCAGCCCTCCGACAGGGACCTACGAGCAGTACTTC
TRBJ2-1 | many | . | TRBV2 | CARSYEQFF | TGTGCCAGGTCATATGAGCAGTTCTTC
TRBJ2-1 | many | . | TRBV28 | CASSTLLGEQFF | TGTGCCAGCAGTACCCTACTAGGGGAGCAGTTCTTC
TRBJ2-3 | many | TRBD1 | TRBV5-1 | CASSNGQGELSQYF | TGCGCCAGCAGCAACGGACAGGGGGAGTTATCGCAGTATTTT
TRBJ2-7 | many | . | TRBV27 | CASSSHLGGSSYEQYF | TGTGCCAGCAGTTCACACCTCGGGGGCAGCTCCTACGAGCAGTACTTC
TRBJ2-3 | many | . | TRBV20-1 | CSAVGRPTDTQYF | TGCAGTGCTGTGGGGCGGCCGACAGATACGCAGTATTTT
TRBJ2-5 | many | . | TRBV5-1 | CASSLGPDQETQYF | TGCGCCAGCAGCTTGGGGCCAGACCAAGAGACCCAGTACTTC
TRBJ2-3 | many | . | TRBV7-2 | CASSLPERDTQYF | TGTGCCAGCAGCTTACCAGAGCGAGATACGCAGTATTTT
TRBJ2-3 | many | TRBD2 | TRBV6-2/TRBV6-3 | CASSPGTRSIDTQYF | TGTGCCAGCAGCCCCGGGACTAGATCCATAGATACGCAGTATTTT
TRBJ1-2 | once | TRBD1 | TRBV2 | CASSEGIRVRDRDHGYTF | TGTGCCAGCAGTGAGGGGATCCGAGTCCGGGACAGGGACCATGGCTACACCTTC
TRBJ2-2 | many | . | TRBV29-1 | CSVSPMNTGELFF | TGCAGCGTTTCCCCAATGAACACCGGGGAGCTGTTTTTT
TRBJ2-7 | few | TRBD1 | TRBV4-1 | CASSQEVRTGEQYF | TGCGCCAGCAGCCAAGAGGTACGGACAGGCGAGCAGTACTTC
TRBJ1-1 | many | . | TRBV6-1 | CASTRSRTEAFF | TGTGCCAGCACGAGGAGTCGTACTGAAGCTTTCTTT
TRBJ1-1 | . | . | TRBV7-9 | CASSQGLGGTEAFF | TGTGCCAGCAGCCAGGGATTGGGGGGCACTGAAGCTTTCTTT
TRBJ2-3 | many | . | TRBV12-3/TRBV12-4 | CASRNRLAPDTQYF | TGTGCCAGCAGGAATCGACTGGCTCCGGATACGCAGTATTTT
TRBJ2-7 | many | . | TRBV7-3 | CASSTGPRGQSSEQYF | TGTGCCAGCAGCACAGGGCCAAGGGGCCAGTCGTCCGAGCAGTACTTC
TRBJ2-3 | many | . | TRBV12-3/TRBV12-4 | CASTPGHPTDTQYF | TGTGCCAGCACCCCGGGACACCCCACAGATACGCAGTATTTT
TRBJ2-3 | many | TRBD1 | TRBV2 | CATVNLDRVTDTQYF | TGTGCCACCGTTAACTTGGACAGGGTCACAGATACGCAGTATTTT
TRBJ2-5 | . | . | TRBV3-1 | CASSAIRLEEIQYF | TGTGCCAGCAGCGCCATCCGACTGGAAGAGATCCAGTACTTC
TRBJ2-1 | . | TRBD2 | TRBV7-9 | CASSYGTSGGAEQFF | TGTGCCAGCAGCTACGGGACTAGCGGGGGGGCCGAGCAGTTCTTC
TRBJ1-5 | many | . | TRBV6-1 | CASTTVGQGSQPQHF | TGTGCCAGCACCACGGTAGGGCAGGGCAGTCAGCCCCAGCATTTT
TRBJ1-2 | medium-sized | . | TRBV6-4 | CASSSGRGYGYTF | TGTGCCAGCAGTTCTGGACGGGGCTATGGCTACACCTTC
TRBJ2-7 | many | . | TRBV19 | CASSPRVQREQYF | TGTGCCAGTAGCCCCAGGGTGCAGCGCGAGCAGTACTTC
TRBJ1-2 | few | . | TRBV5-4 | CASSLSGGVYGYTF | TGTGCCAGCAGCTTGAGCGGGGGCGTCTATGGCTACACCTTC
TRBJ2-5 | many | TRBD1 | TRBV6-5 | CASSYETGVETQYF | TGTGCCAGCAGTTACGAGACAGGGGTAGAGACCCAGTACTTC
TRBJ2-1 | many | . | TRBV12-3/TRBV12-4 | CASSLPPNEQFF | TGTGCCAGCAGTTTACCGCCGAATGAGCAGTTCTTC
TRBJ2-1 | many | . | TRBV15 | CATSRAGGPNNEQFF | TGTGCCACCAGCAGAGCCGGGGGGCCGAACAATGAGCAGTTCTTC
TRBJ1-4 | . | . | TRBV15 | CATSRDSGARREKLFF | TGTGCCACCAGCAGAGATAGTGGGGCGCGTCGTGAAAAACTGTTTTTT
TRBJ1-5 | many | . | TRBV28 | CASGLTGTQPQHF | TGTGCCAGCGGACTCACAGGGACTCAGCCCCAGCATTTT
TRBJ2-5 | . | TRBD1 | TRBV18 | CASLGTGGGETQYF | TGTGCCAGCCTCGGGACAGGGGGCGGTGAGACCCAGTACTTC
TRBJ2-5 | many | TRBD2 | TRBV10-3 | CATRGTKETQYF | TGTGCCACCCGGGGGACTAAAGAGACCCAGTACTTC
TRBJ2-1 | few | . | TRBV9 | CASSGGTGPYNEQFF | TGTGCCAGCAGCGGGGGTACCGGGCCCTACAATGAGCAGTTCTTC
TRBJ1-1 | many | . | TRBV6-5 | CASSYSRQGNTEAFF | TGTGCCAGCAGTTACTCGCGGCAGGGGAACACTGAAGCTTTCTTT
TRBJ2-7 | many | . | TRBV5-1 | CASSLDFRSPSYEQYF | TGCGCCAGCAGCTTGGATTTTCGGTCCCCCTCCTACGAGCAGTACTTC
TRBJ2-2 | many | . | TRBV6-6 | CASSYSNTGELFF | TGTGCCAGCAGTTACTCGAACACCGGGGAGCTGTTTTTT
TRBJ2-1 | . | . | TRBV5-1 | CASSPRDASRDEQFF | TGCGCCAGCAGCCCACGGGACGCGAGCAGGGATGAGCAGTTCTTC
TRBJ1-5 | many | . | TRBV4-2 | CASSQDARGNQPQHF | TGTGCCAGCAGCCAAGACGCCAGGGGCAATCAGCCCCAGCATTTT
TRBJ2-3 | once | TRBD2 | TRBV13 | CASSLSGGPPTDTQYF | TGTGCCAGCAGCCTCAGCGGGGGGCCTCCAACAGATACGCAGTATTTT
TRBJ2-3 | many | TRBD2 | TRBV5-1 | CASSSGGTSGDTQYF | TGCGCCAGCAGCTCGGGGGGGACTAGCGGTGATACGCAGTATTTT
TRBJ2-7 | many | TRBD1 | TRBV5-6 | CASSLWGRGPHEQYF | TGTGCCAGCAGCTTGTGGGGCAGGGGGCCCCACGAGCAGTACTTC
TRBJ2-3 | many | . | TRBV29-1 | CSVYGQRGDTQYF | TGCAGCGTTTATGGACAGAGGGGAGATACGCAGTATTTT
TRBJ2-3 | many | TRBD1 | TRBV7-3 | CASSPLPTGGFLDTQYF | TGTGCCAGCAGCCCGCTCCCGACAGGGGGCTTTTTGGATACGCAGTATTTT
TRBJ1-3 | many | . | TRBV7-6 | CASSLATLAGSGNTIYF | TGTGCCAGCAGCTTAGCAACCCTAGCAGGGTCTGGAAACACCATATATTTT
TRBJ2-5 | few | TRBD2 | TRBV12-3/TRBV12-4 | CASSDPGTTIQETQYF | TGTGCCAGCAGTGACCCCGGGACTACGATCCAAGAGACCCAGTACTTC
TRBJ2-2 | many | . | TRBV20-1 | CSARTEKNTGELFF | TGCAGTGCGCGGACGGAAAAGAACACCGGGGAGCTGTTTTTT
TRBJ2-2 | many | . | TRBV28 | CASTIEAGGVTGELFF | TGTGCCAGCACCATAGAGGCAGGGGGGGTCACCGGGGAGCTGTTTTTT
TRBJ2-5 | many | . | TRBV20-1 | CSARTQQETQYF | TGCAGTGCTAGGACACAACAAGAGACCCAGTACTTC
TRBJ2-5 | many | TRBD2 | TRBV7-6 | CASSLDPSGAQETQYF | TGTGCCAGCAGCTTAGATCCTAGCGGGGCTCAAGAGACCCAGTACTTC
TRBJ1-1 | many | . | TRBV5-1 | CASSLRLSTEAFF | TGCGCCAGCAGCTTGCGACTGAGCACTGAAGCTTTCTTT
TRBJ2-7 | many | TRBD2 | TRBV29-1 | CSAQTSSGEQYF | TGCAGCGCTCAGACTAGCTCCGGCGAGCAGTACTTC
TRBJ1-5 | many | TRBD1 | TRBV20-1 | CSARTGTANNQPQHF | TGCAGTGCGAGAACCGGGACAGCCAACAATCAGCCCCAGCATTTT